This record covers a single TCR beta chain. Per the authors' pipeline: By means of reference gene primer amplification, nucleated cell counts were estimated. Measured with immunoSEQ multiplex PCR; TCRdb has only the in-frame clones, and not every one. V and J calls and clone size are as listed in that table; D and trimming were resolved from the DNA. Found here are some 90,000 clones, 89% of them singletons; the top ten hold over 7%. This entry comes from a study of blood T cell repertoires in COVID-19. The wider study: The United States, Italy and Spain supplied acute and convalescent COVID-19 samples. Sources were T cells, B-cell-depleted T cells, or PBMCs; the material itself was cDNA or gDNA.

CDR1 is DFQATT and CDR2 is SNEGSKA in the germline V gene (reference sequence). The CDR3 has 11 residues. Deletions cut 0 bases from V and 8 bases from J, with 7 bases between. The sequencing sample was made of peripheral blood. The V and J genes are TRBV20-1 and TRBJ1-1; D is ambiguous. This clonotype originated in a man between 50 and 59 years old with acute or convalescent COVID-19. CDR3 sequence reads: CSARDVREAFF. CDR3 in DNA: TGCAGTGCTAGAGACGTGCGGGAAGCTTTCTTT.